The entry below gives a single T cell receptor (beta chain) sequence along with its context. Its antigen is currently not known. No per-base quality is available; no much larger clone lies one base away. TCRbeta CDR3 regions were amplified from genomic DNA using the immunoSEQ Assay, a bias-controlled multiplex PCR. The authors processed their data as follows. The number of nucleated cells in each sample was estimated by amplification of reference gene primers within the assay. To quantify the absolute abundance of each unique TCRbeta CDR3 rearrangement, sequence reads were collapsed and filtered. For each sample, productive Simpson clonality was calculated as the square root of Simpson's diversity index across productive rearrangements. TCRdb limited this immuneACCESS table to in-frame rearrangements with V and J called. A share of clones is missing; checked studies link under half to unresolved V genes, and the rest is unexplained. The DNA gave D and trimming, while V, J and clone size come from that table. A total of hundreds of thousands of clones appear in this sample, 65% to 85% of them only once. The biggest ten clones account for around 4.7% of the sample.

Enrolling through a virtual design, the prospective study's participants ranged in age from roughly 18 to 100 years and lived across 20 to 25 United States geographic areas. Cohort assignment in the prospective study relied on participant-reported clinical history from a screening survey and a study questionnaire. In the prospective study, whole blood, serum and a nasopharyngeal or oropharyngeal swab were collected from each participant by mobile phlebotomists. Additional blood draws and questionnaires over an approximately 2-month period could optionally be provided by prospective study participants. Prospective study blood samples were shipped either frozen or at room temperature before DNA extraction. The germline V gene gives CDR1 as MNHEY and CDR2 as SVGAGI. From its cysteine to its phenylalanine, the CDR3 spans 13 amino acids. Just CDR3 DNA is preserved here, 39 bases in frame from base 1. V is trimmed back by 8 bases and J by 8 bases, and the junction contains 8 bases that no gene match accounts for.

The data are from a study of blood T cell repertoires in COVID-19 (dated by TCRdb to the early 2020s). In the study overall: Samples covering the acute and convalescent phases of COVID-19 were provided by collaborators in the United States, Italy and Spain. Where HLA class I and class II types were available, the types were taken from metadata supplied by the sample provider, not from assay-based typing. Deeply sampled blood TCRbeta repertoires from subjects exposed to, actively infected with, or recovered from COVID-19 were included in the dataset. The repertoires were released in a freely available public database intended as a resource for research on the immune response to SARS-CoV-2. The prospective study material was composed of cDNA or gDNA derived from T cells, B-cell-depleted T cells, or PBMCs. Samples came from the ongoing ImmuneRACE study (first 160 participants) plus 1,254 subjects from 6 global collaborators. A de-identified subject ID, COVID-19 status, age in years and sex were almost always included in the sample metadata.

The study at large found these results: The quantity of clinical and demographic metadata differed by source and by participant and was supplied without curation.

The sequence derives from a man between 25 and 39 years old with acute COVID-19. In this chain, TRBV6-5 is recombined with TRBJ2-1, with 8 bases in between that match TRBD2. Sample: PBMCs or T cells enriched from blood (not recorded which). The DNA sequence is TGTGCCAGCGGCTGGCGGGGGGAGGATGAGCAGTTCTTC. It translates to CASGWRGEDEQFF.